One T cell receptor beta chain is described in this entry. This sample is part of a study of blood T cell repertoires in COVID-19. Germline-derived CDR1 and CDR2 are SGHTA and FQGNSA. The CDR3 runs to 17 residues. V was pared by 5 bases and J by 2 bases, with 18 bases between. Sequencing was performed with immunoSEQ multiplex PCR; in TCRdb, only in-frame clones are kept and a portion is missing. The profile covers 130,000 to 150,000 clones, with 85% to 90% appearing a single time and 8.6% taken by the ten largest. The chain uses TRBV7-2 and TRBJ1-4; D unresolved. The TCR originated in a woman aged 50 to 65 with active or convalescent COVID-19. Sequenced sample: peripheral blood. CDR3 nucleotides: TGTGCCAGCAGCCCTATCCCGTCTAGCGTCACTAATGAAAAACTGTTTTTT. Translated, it gives CASSPIPSSVTNEKLFF. Based on the CDR3 plus reference TRBV7-2 and TRBJ1-4, the full variable domain is GAGVSQSPSNKVTEKGKDVELRCDPISGHTALYWYRQSLGQGLEFLIYFQGNSAPDKSGLPSDRFSAERTGGSVSTLTIQRTQQEDSAVYLCASSPIPSSVTNEKLFFGSGTQLSVL.